Sequencing of this TCR beta chain was carried out in a study of blood T cell repertoires in COVID-19 (dated by TCRdb to 2019 to 2021). In terms of the full investigation: Samples covering the acute and convalescent phases of COVID-19 were provided by collaborators in the United States, Italy and Spain. Nearly every sample came with metadata listing a de-identified subject ID, COVID-19 status, age in years and sex. The prospective study material was composed of cDNA or gDNA derived from T cells, B-cell-depleted T cells, or PBMCs. Samples were obtained from the ongoing ImmuneRACE study (first 160 participants) and from over 1,000 subjects provided by 6 global collaborators. Subjects who had been exposed to COVID-19, were actively infected with it, or had recovered from it provided the deeply sampled blood TCRbeta repertoires that made up the dataset. Where available, HLA class I and class II types were obtained from metadata supplied by the sample provider rather than from assay-based typing. The repertoires were released in a freely available public database meant as a resource for research on the immune response to SARS-CoV-2.

The collaborating institutions used their own protocols to collect whole blood in K2EDTA tubes. For TCRbeta analysis, collaborators shipped samples as frozen whole blood, isolated PBMCs, or DNA extracted from either of those sample types. The germline ends are 12 bases apart after V is trimmed by 3 bases and J by 1 base. The germline V gene yields SGHVS for CDR1 and FNYEAQ for CDR2. From its cysteine to its phenylalanine, the CDR3 spans 16 amino acids. Only the CDR3 region is kept as DNA, spanning 48 bases read in frame from base 1. TCRbeta CDR3 regions were amplified from genomic DNA by means of the immunoSEQ Assay, a bias-controlled multiplex PCR. Concerning the study's data processing: The number of nucleated cells in each sample was estimated from the amplification of reference gene primers within the assay. To quantify the absolute abundance of each unique TCRbeta CDR3 rearrangement, sequence reads were collapsed and filtered. Productive Simpson clonality was computed per sample as the square root of Simpson's diversity index over productive rearrangements. The clones in this table, taken by TCRdb from immuneACCESS, are in-frame only. Not every clone is retained; where verified, under half of the shortfall comes from an unresolved V gene, and the cause of the rest is unknown. The V and J calls and clone size were taken over from that table, and D and trimming were inferred from the DNA. Recorded for this sample are around 200,000 clones; around nine tenths of them occurred a single time. Around 3.5% of the sample is held by the ten biggest clonotypes.

General conclusions and limits of the study: Clinical and demographic metadata were provided uncurated, with the amount varying by source and participant.

Points on this clone: Its antigen is unknown. No base-level quality is on record; no much larger clone is a single base apart.

Material: peripheral blood. The clonotype originates from a man aged 65 to 79 with acute or convalescent COVID-19. The rearrangement joined TRBV7-6 to TRBJ2-2; tentative D gene TRBD1, with 6 bases matching. CDR3 sequence: CASSLAETGNTGELFF. The DNA sequence follows: TGTGCCAGCAGCTTGGCCGAGACAGGGAACACCGGGGAGCTGTTTTTT.